Sequencing of this T cell receptor (beta chain) was carried out in a study of tumor-infiltrating lymphocytes in primary liver carcinoma. The V and J ends lost 8 bases and 1 base, in that order; junction bases with no gene match: 12. This CDR3 contains 16 residues. Looked up from germline, CDR1 is ENHRY and CDR2 is SYGVKD. Out of unsorted whole blood came the blood RNA, and germline DNA was extracted as well. A constant-region primer served to make TCR beta cDNA from around 540 ng total RNA. Libraries covering TCR beta were generated through three nested multiplex PCR rounds (using a slightly modified ARM-PCR). Amplification in the first two PCR rounds was performed using TRBV1-TRBV30 forward primers and a C-beta reverse primer for approximately 10 cycles each. TCRdb analysed the multiplex PCR reads with MiXCR anew, one entry per CDR3 protein. The sample lists some 190,000 distinct CDR3 sequences; about 60% were seen once.

As for this clonotype: A much larger clone differs from this one at a single base, so this may be a read error.

The sequencing input was peripheral blood. The receptor comes from a man aged 35 to 55 with primary liver carcinoma and hepatitis B virus infection. The chain is built from TRBV10-3 and TRBJ2-5, with 8 bases identical to TRBD1. The CDR3 DNA reads TGTGCCATCGGAACCTCGGGACAGGACCCCCAAGAGACCCAGTACTTC. It encodes CAIGTSGQDPQETQYF.